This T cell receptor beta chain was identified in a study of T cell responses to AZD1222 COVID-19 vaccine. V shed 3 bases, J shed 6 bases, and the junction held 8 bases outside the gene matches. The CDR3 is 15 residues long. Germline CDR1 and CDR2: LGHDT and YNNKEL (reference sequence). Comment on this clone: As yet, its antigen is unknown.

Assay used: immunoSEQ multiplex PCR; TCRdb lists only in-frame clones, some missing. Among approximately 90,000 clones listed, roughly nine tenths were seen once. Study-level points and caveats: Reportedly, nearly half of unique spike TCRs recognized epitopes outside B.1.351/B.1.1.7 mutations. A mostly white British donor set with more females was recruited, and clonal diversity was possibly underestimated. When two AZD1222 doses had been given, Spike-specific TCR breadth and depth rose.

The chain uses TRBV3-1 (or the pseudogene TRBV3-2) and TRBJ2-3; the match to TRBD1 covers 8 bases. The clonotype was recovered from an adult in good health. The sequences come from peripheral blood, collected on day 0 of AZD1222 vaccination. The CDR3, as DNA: TGTGCCAGCAGCCAGAACCCAGGGGGCGCGGATACGCAGTATTTT. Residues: CASSQNPGGADTQYF.